This passage covers 18 T cell receptor beta chains from one sample sequenced in a study of CD8+CD57+ T cells in acquired aplastic anemia. The sequenced patients had an expansion of CD8+CD57+ cells seen by flow cytometry. TCR beta VDJ and CDR3 were profiled, and genomic DNA was the template. TCRdb reprocessed the reads with MiXCR, giving one entry per CDR3 protein. The data hold 150,000 to 180,000 distinct CDR3 sequences, with roughly half observed a single time. Sample: sorted CD4+, CD8+, or CD8+CD57+ T cells (not recorded which) from PBMCs. Receptor source: a human donor with aplastic anemia.

This clonotype was recorded at least ten times. The V gene is TRBV7-9, the J gene TRBJ1-1; D gene unclear. The CDR3 loop spans 13 amino acids. Germline values: CDR1 SEHNR, CDR2 FQNEAQ (reference sequence). The V and J ends lost 2 bases and 1 base respectively, with 5 bases between them. CDR3 region: CASSLSGNTEAFF. CDR3 nucleotides: TGTGCCAGCAGCTTATCCGGGAACACTGAAGCTTTCTTT.

The chain's CDR3 is CASSFSGGAETQYF. CDR3 DNA: TGCGCCAGCAGTTTTAGCGGGGGGGCAGAGACCCAGTACTTC. This chain uses TRBV10-1 with TRBJ2-5; 11 bases are a match to TRBD2. J was trimmed by 4 bases and V by 5 bases; bases with no gene match: 3. The length of the CDR3 is 14 residues. Per germline, CDR1 WNHNN and CDR2 SYGVQD (reference sequence).

This clonotype was detected ten times or more. The V call is TRBV3-1, the J call TRBJ2-1; D remains ambiguous. The CDR3 has 15 amino acids. The V and J ends lost 0 bases and 7 bases respectively, with 13 bases between them. Germline V gives CDR1 LGHDT, CDR2 YNNKEL (reference sequence). The CDR3 loop is CASSQDRWGGNEQFF. CDR3 coding DNA: TGTGCCAGCAGCCAAGATCGTTGGGGTGGAAATGAGCAGTTCTTC.

The chain couples TRBV5-6 to TRBJ2-1; TRBD2 aligns across 7 bases. CDR1 SGHDT and CDR2 YYEEEE come from the germline V gene. The V gene end was trimmed by 0 bases and the J gene end by 8 bases; junction bases not matched to a gene: 5. The CDR3 sequence is 14 residues long. The CDR3 DNA is TGTGCCAGCAGCTTGGCCGGGGGGATGGATGAGCAGTTCTTC. This codes for CASSLAGGMDEQFF.

CDR3 protein: CAIPMLSGYGYTF. CDR3 DNA: TGTGCCATCCCGATGCTATCGGGCTATGGCTACACCTTC. This chain joins TRBV10-3 and TRBJ1-2; D uncertain. V was clipped by 8 bases and J by 4 bases, with 14 bases between them. The CDR3 totals 13 residues. CDR1 is ENHRY, CDR2 SYGVKD, per germline.

This sequence joins TRBV29-1 and TRBJ1-2; D possibly corresponds to TRBD1 (6 bases). The CDR3 consists of 13 residues. CDR1 is SQVTM and CDR2 is ANQGSEA in the germline V gene. V lost 2 bases to trimming and J lost 3 bases, with 10 bases between them. The CDR3 loop is CSVEFPGDYGYTF. In DNA, the CDR3 is TGCAGCGTTGAATTTCCAGGGGACTATGGCTACACCTTC.

This clonotype turned up a few times. DNA of the CDR3: TGTGCCAGTAGTTTTCGGTTGGGAACCGGGGAGCTGTTTTTT. Translation gives CASSFRLGTGELFF. The rearrangement joins TRBV19 to TRBJ2-2; D ambiguous. The CDR3 totals 14 residues. V gave up 5 bases and J gave up 5 bases, with 12 bases separating them. Germline assignment: CDR1 LNHDA and CDR2 SQIVND (reference sequence).

This clonotype was detected ten times or more. The V gene is TRBV4-2, the J gene TRBJ1-5, with 12 bases matching TRBD1. The J segment lost 8 bases and the V segment lost 3 bases, leaving 2 bases of the junction unmatched. The CDR3 sequence is 14 residues long. CDR1 and CDR2 from the germline V gene are LGHNA and YNFKEQ. CDR3 loop: CASSQGTGGEPQHF. The CDR3 region has the DNA TGTGCCAGCAGCCAGGGGACAGGGGGCGAGCCCCAGCATTTT.

The chain couples TRBV29-1 to TRBJ2-7; D is ambiguous. Germline CDR1 and CDR2: SQVTM and ANQGSEA. The V gene lost 5 bases and the J gene lost 0 bases, with 5 bases spanning the gap. The CDR3 covers 11 residues. CDR3 nucleotides: TGCAGCGTTCGGATCTCCTACGAGCAGTACTTC. This gives the protein CSVRISYEQYF.

The CDR3 loop is CASSIAQGPNQPQHF. The CDR3, as DNA: TGTGCCAGTAGTATAGCGCAGGGACCAAATCAGCCCCAGCATTTT. This chain joins TRBV19 and TRBJ1-5; possibly TRBD1 for D (5 bases). Trimming took 1 base from V and 4 from J, leaving 11 bases between them. CDR3 size: 15 residues. CDR1 is LNHDA and CDR2 is SQIVND in the germline V gene (reference sequence).

The V call is TRBV19, the J call TRBJ1-2; D gene uncertain. This CDR3 contains 15 residues. The V gene's germline CDR1 is LNHDA and CDR2 SQIVND (reference sequence). V was clipped by 9 bases and J by 4 bases, with 21 bases between them. The DNA for the CDR3 is TGTGCCAGCAGTGACTCTGGAAAAGGGATCTATGGCTACACCTTC. This sequence encodes CASSDSGKGIYGYTF. The entire variable domain, with the rest obtained from reference TRBV19 and TRBJ1-2, is as follows: DGGITQSPKYLFRKEGQNVTLSCEQNLNHDAMYWYRQDPGQGLRLIYYSQIVNDFQKGDIAEGYSVSREKKESFPLTVTSAQKNPTAFYLCASSDSGKGIYGYTFGSGTRLTVV.

In its sample, this clonotype was seen many times. V gene TRBV5-6 combines with J gene TRBJ1-1, with no clear D. V was trimmed by 3 bases and J by 3 bases, leaving 18 bases between them. Germline V gene sequence: CDR1 SGHDT, CDR2 YYEEEE. The CDR3 has 16 residues. CDR3 sequence (DNA): TGTGCCAGCAGCTCGAGCCGGGTTCTACGGGACACTGAAGCTTTCTTT. This codes for CASSSSRVLRDTEAFF.

This clonotype was seen ten or more times. This chain joins TRBV29-1 and TRBJ2-6; D is ambiguous. CDR3 length: 12 amino acids. CDR1 SQVTM and CDR2 ANQGSEA come from the germline V gene. The V gene lost 6 bases and the J gene lost 12 bases, with 15 bases spanning the gap. The CDR3 loop is CSVPTSRGVLTF. The DNA for the CDR3 is TGCAGCGTCCCGACCTCCAGAGGCGTCCTGACTTTC.

Many counts were recorded for this clonotype. This sequence joins TRBV4-1 and TRBJ1-3; D is unresolved. In germline, CDR1 is MGHRA, CDR2 YSYEKL. This CDR3 is built from 15 residues. With 1 base removed from V and 1 base from J, the gap between germline ends came to 8 bases. The CDR3 sequence is CASSQGPGSGNTIYF. CDR3 nucleotide sequence: TGCGCCAGCAGCCAAGGGCCGGGTTCTGGAAACACCATATATTTT.

V is TRBV29-1 and J is TRBJ1-1, with D maybe TRBD1 (5 bases). Germline loops: CDR1 SQVTM, CDR2 ANQGSEA. Trimming removed 6 bases at V and 1 base at J, with 15 bases between. The CDR3 totals 14 residues. The CDR3 nucleotides are TGCAGCGTGAGTGGCAGGGTTTCGAACACTGAAGCTTTCTTT. Its translation is CSVSGRVSNTEAFF.

This clonotype has a handful of counts. The chain recombines TRBV29-1 with TRBJ2-7; TRBD2 aligns across 7 bases. With V trimmed by 4 bases and J by 9 bases, 12 bases remained unmatched. The CDR3 length is 13 residues. Germline CDR1 SQVTM, CDR2 ANQGSEA. CDR3 protein: CSVVRQGSGGQYF. CDR3 in DNA: TGCAGCGTTGTGCGGCAGGGCTCGGGAGGGCAGTACTTC.

This clonotype was seen many times. The genes are TRBV4-2 and TRBJ1-2; D perhaps matches TRBD1 (5 bases). Germline V gives CDR1 LGHNA, CDR2 YNFKEQ. The CDR3 length is 16 residues. V lost 0 bases, J lost 3 bases, and 14 bases lay in between. As DNA, the CDR3 is TGTGCCAGCAGCCAAGATGCGGCGACGGGGGACTATGGCTACACCTTC. As protein: CASSQDAATGDYGYTF.

In this sample, this clonotype turned up many times. The rearrangement joins TRBV9 to TRBJ2-3; tentative D call: TRBD2 (7 bases). Looked up from germline, CDR1 is SGDLS and CDR2 is YYNGEE. The CDR3 extends over 14 amino acids. V was shortened by 7 bases and J by 5 bases, with 17 bases between the two germline ends. CDR3 nucleotide sequence: TGTGCCAGCGAGGGGGGGGAGACGGGAGATACGCAGTATTTT. It is translated as CASEGGETGDTQYF.